This T cell receptor beta chain was profiled in a study of T cell responses to AZD1222 COVID-19 vaccine (dated by TCRdb to about 2021). With respect to the entire study: A total of approximately 230 trial participants underwent TCR sequencing, of whom 207 received two doses of AZD1222 and about 25 received two doses of the MenACWY control vaccine. Trial participants were enrolled by age into subgroups of 18-55, 56-69 and 70-plus years, and around 150, 29 and 61 TCR-sequenced participants, respectively, were included in these subgroups.

The trim is 6 bases for V and 2 bases for J, with a gap of 12 bases between the germline ends. Reading the germline V gene gives CDR1 SGHTA and CDR2 FQGNSA. Measured from the cysteine to the phenylalanine, the CDR3 is 14 residues long. Only the CDR3 region is kept as DNA, spanning 42 bases read in frame from base 1. The CDR3 regions of human TCRbeta chains were analyzed by immunosequencing. From the authors' description of their analysis: TCRs in the repertoires were compared against a reference library of SARS-CoV-2-specific TCRs that had been generated with the MIRA antigen-specificity platform. Breadth was defined as the fraction of unique TCRs that were SARS-CoV-2-associated, and depth was defined as the fraction of total T cells that were SARS-CoV-2-associated. Using the MIRA data, each spike-specific TCR was assigned both to the spike region to which the TCR was reactive and to a CD4 or CD8 class. Log10-transformed breadth and depth values were compared by one-way ANOVA with Sidak's multiple comparisons tests. TCRdb carries this immuneACCESS record with in-frame sequences only. Its versions omit some clonotypes, under half of them owing to an unresolved V gene in the studies checked, with the rest unexplained. V and J calls and clone size are copied from that table; D and trimming were computed from the DNA. This sample is represented by 83,000 or so clones; approximately 90% of them were singletons. Jointly, the top ten make up roughly 4.7% of the sample.

Read against the paper, the sample's time point label means: baseline before first vaccination. The treatment or condition label, as the study defines it: meningococcal conjugate vaccine given as trial control. Vaccinee samples were obtained from the UK trials COV001 and COV002, which included a single-blind randomized controlled phase 2/3 trial of AZD1222 (ChAdOx1 nCoV-19) in healthy adults. Trial participant PBMC samples were collected at day 0 and day 28 after the second dose for TCRbeta chain sequencing. Points the paper makes about the study in general: Epitopes outside the regions mutated in the B.1.351 and B.1.1.7 variants were reportedly recognized by nearly half of the unique spike-specific TCRs. In the small 56-69-year group, the increase in depth fell short of significance, most likely because of low power. The vaccine-associated CD4 TCRs covered the entire spike protein, and the dominant responses fell in regions 160-218 and 743-854. Because no day 14 peak-response samples were available, the repertoires could be characterized only after the peak T cell response. Participants were mostly white British, with more females than males. The authors suggested clonal diversity may have been underestimated. Conclusions about previously exposed vaccinees are limited because only five to seven AZD1222 recipients were SARS-CoV-2 seropositive at baseline. After two AZD1222 doses, spike-specific TCR breadth and depth were significantly higher than at day 0 and than in MenACWY recipients.

Concerning this clone: There is no known antigen for this receptor. No qualities accompany the bases; no much larger clone lies one base away.

The sequence was obtained from an adult in good health. This sample comprised peripheral blood, obtained on day 0 of MenACWY control vaccination. The sequence is built from TRBV7-2 and TRBJ2-3; the D gene is tentatively TRBD1 or TRBD2, each matching 5 bases. CDR3 loop: CASRRDRSTDTQYF. The DNA is TGTGCCAGCAGGAGGGACCGATCCACAGATACGCAGTATTTT.